Included here is one T cell receptor (beta chain) sequence, with context. The data stem from a study of blood T cell repertoires in COVID-19. Study details: T cells, B-cell-depleted T cells, or PBMCs supplied cDNA or gDNA.

Only in-frame clones appear in the TCRdb table, and some are missing; sequencing was by immunoSEQ multiplex PCR. This table has about 200,000 clones, just under 85% appearing once. The CDR3 extends over 17 amino acids. Trimming removed 5 bases from V and 2 bases from J, with 19 bases in between. Germline-derived CDR1 and CDR2 are MNHEY and SVGEGT. Source material: peripheral blood. The receptor was isolated from a human donor with acute or convalescent COVID-19. The donor label of this sample is uncertain. This chain joins TRBV6-2 or TRBV6-3 and TRBJ1-5; D gene uncertain. DNA for the CDR3: TGTGCCAGCAGTCAGAGACCATTAACGGGTGGCAATCAGCCCCAGCATTTT. Residues: CASSQRPLTGGNQPQHF.